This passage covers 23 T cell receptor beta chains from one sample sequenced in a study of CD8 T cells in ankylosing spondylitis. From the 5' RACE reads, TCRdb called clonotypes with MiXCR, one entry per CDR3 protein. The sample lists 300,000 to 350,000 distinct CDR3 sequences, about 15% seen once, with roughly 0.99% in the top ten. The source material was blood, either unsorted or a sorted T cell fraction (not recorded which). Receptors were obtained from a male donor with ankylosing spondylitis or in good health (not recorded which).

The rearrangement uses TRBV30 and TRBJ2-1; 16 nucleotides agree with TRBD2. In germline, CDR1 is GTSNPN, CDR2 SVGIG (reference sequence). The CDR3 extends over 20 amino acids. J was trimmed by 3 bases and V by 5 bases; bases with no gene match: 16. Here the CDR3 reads CAWPPPGLAGGRDNYNEQFF. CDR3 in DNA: TGTGCCTGGCCTCCCCCGGGACTAGCGGGAGGGCGGGACAACTACAATGAGCAGTTCTTC.

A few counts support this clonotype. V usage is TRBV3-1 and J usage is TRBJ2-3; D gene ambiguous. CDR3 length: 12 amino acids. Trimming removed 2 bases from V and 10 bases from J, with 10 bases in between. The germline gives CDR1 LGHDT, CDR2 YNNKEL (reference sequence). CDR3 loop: CASSQIGRAQYF. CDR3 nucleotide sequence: TGTGCCAGCAGCCAAATTGGGCGTGCGCAGTATTTT.

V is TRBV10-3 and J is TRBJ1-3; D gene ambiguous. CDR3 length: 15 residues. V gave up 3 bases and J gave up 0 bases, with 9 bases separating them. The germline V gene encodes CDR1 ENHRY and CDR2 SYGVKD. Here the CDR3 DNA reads TGTGCCATCAGTGAATCGCAGGTCTCTGGAAACACCATATATTTT. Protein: CAISESQVSGNTIYF.

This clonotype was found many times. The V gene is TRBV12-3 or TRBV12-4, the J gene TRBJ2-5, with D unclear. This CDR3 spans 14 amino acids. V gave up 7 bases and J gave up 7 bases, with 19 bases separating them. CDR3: CASTVGPTSGTQYF. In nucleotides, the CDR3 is TGTGCCAGCACCGTAGGGCCTACCTCGGGGACCCAGTACTTC.

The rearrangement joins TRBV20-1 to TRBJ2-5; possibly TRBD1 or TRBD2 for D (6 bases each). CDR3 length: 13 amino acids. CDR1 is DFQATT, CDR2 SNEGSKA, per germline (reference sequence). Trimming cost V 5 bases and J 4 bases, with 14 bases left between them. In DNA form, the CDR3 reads TGCAGTGCTGGACAGCGGGCGGGAGAGACCCAGTACTTC. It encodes CSAGQRAGETQYF.

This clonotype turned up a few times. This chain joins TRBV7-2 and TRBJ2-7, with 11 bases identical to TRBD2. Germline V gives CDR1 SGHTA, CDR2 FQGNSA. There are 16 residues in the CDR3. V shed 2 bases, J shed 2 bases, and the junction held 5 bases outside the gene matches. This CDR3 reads CASSLSGSGRAYEQYF. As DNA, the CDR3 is TGTGCCAGCAGCTTAAGTGGTAGCGGGAGGGCCTACGAGCAGTACTTC.

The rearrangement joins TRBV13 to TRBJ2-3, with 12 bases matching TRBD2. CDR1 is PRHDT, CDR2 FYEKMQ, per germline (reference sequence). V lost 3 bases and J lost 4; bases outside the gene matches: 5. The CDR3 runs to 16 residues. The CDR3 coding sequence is TGTGCCAGCAGCTTCACTAGCGGGGGGACCTCAGATACGCAGTATTTT. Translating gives CASSFTSGGTSDTQYF.

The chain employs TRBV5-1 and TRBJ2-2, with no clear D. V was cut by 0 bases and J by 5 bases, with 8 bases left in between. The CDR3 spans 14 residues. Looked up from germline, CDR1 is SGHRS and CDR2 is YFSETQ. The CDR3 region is CASSLASQTGELFF. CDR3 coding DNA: TGCGCCAGCAGCTTGGCGTCTCAGACCGGGGAGCTGTTTTTT. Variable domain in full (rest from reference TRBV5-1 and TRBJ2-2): KAGVTQTPRYLIKTRGQQVTLSCSPISGHRSVSWYQQTPGQGLQFLFEYFSETQRNKGNFPGRFSGRQFSNSRSEMNVSTLELGDSALYLCASSLASQTGELFFGEGSRLTVL.

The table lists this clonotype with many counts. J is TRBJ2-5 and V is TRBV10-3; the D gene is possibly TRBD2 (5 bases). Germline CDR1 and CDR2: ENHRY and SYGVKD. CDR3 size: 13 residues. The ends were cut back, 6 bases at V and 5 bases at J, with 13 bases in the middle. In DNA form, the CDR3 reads TGTGCCATCAGCTTGGGAGCGATGGAGACCCAGTACTTC. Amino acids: CAISLGAMETQYF.

CDR3 DNA: TGCAGTGTGAGGCAGGGTTGGAATGAGCAGTTCTTC. This sequence encodes CSVRQGWNEQFF. The chain joins TRBV20-1 to TRBJ2-1; tentatively, D is TRBD1 (5 bases). CDR3 length: 12 amino acids. Germline V gene lookup returns CDR1 DFQATT and CDR2 SNEGSKA (reference sequence). V gave up 7 bases and J gave up 7 bases, with 14 bases separating them.

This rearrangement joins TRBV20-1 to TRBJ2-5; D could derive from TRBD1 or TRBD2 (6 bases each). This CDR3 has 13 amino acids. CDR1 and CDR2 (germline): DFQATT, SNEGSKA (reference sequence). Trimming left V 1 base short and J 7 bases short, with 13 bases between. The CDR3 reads CSARARGGGTQYF. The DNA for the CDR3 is TGCAGTGCTAGAGCGAGAGGAGGGGGGACCCAGTACTTC.

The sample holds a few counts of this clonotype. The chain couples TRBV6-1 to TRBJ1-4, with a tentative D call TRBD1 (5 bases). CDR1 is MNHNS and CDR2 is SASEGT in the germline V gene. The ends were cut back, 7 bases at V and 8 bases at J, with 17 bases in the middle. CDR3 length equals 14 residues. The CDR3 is CASKWDPWEEKLFF. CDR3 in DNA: TGTGCCAGCAAATGGGACCCCTGGGAGGAAAAACTGTTTTTT.

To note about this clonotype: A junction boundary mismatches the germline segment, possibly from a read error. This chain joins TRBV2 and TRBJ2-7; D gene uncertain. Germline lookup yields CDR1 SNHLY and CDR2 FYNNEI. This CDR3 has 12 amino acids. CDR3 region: CVSTYGAYEQYF. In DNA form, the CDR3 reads TGTGTCAGCACCTACGGTGCCTACGAGCAGTACTTC.

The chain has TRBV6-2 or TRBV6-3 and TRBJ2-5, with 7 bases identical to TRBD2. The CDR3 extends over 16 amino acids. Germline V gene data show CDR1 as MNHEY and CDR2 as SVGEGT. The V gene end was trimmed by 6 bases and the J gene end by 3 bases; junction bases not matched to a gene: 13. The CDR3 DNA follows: TGTGCCAGCAGCCCCTTTGGGGGACTACTAAAAGAGACCCAGTACTTC. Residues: CASSPFGGLLKETQYF.

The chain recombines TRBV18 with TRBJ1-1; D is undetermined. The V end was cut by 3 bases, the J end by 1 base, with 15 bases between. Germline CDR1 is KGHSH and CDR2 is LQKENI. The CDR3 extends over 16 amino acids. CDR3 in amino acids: CASSPATVYSNTEAFF. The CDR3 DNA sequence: TGTGCCAGCTCACCCGCAACGGTATATTCGAACACTGAAGCTTTCTTT.

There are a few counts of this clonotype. This CDR3 reads CSVEEGTGELFF. The CDR3 bases are TGCAGCGTTGAAGAAGGTACCGGGGAGCTGTTTTTT. The V call is TRBV29-1, the J call TRBJ2-2; D unresolved. Germline V gene sequence: CDR1 SQVTM, CDR2 ANQGSEA. V lost 0 bases to trimming and J lost 5 bases, with 4 bases between them. The CDR3 is made up of 12 amino acids.

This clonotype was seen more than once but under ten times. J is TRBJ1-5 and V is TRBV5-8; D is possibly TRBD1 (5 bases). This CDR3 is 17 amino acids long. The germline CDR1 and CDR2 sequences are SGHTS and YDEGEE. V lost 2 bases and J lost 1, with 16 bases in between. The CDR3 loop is CASSLGQGGGSNQPQHF. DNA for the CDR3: TGTGCCAGCAGCTTAGGCCAGGGCGGGGGGAGCAATCAGCCCCAGCATTTT.

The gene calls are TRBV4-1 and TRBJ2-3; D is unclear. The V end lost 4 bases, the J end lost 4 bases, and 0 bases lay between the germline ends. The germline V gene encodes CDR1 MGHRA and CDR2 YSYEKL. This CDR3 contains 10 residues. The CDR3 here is CASSPDTQYF. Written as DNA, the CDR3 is TGCGCCAGCAGCCCAGATACGCAGTATTTT.

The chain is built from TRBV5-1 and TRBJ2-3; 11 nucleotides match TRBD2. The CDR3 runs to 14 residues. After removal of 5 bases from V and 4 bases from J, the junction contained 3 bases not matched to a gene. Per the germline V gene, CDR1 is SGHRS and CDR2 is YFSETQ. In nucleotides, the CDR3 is TGCGCCAGCAGGCAACTAGCGGGGGCAGATACGCAGTATTTT. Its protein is CASRQLAGADTQYF. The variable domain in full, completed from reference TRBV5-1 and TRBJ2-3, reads KAGVTQTPRYLIKTRGQQVTLSCSPISGHRSVSWYQQTPGQGLQFLFEYFSETQRNKGNFPGRFSGRQFSNSRSEMNVSTLELGDSALYLCASRQLAGADTQYFGPGTRLTVL.

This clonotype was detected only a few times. The CDR3 here is CARLPGWDFYEQYF. DNA of the CDR3: TGTGCCCGCCTACCAGGGTGGGACTTCTACGAGCAGTACTTC. The chain joins TRBV9 to TRBJ2-7, with D possibly TRBD2 on 6 matching bases. Germline CDR1 and CDR2: SGDLS and YYNGEE. The CDR3 totals 14 residues. V dropped 10 bases and J dropped 3 bases, with 20 bases sitting between them.

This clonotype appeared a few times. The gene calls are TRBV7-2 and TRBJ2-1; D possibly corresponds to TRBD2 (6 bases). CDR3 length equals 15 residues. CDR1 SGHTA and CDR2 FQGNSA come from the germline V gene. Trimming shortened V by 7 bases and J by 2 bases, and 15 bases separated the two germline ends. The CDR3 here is CASTPRDSPYNEQFF. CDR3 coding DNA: TGTGCCAGCACCCCCCGGGACTCCCCCTACAATGAGCAGTTCTTC.

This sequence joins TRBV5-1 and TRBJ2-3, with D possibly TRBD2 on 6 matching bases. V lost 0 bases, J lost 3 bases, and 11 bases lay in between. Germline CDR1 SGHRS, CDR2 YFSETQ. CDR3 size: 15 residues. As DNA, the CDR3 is TGCGCCAGCAGCTTGGGGGGGGAGCGGACAGATACGCAGTATTTT. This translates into CASSLGGERTDTQYF.

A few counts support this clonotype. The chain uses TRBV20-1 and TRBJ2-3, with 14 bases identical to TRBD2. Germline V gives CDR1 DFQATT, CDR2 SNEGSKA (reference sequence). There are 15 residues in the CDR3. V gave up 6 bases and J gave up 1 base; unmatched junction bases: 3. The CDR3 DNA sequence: TGCAGTGCCCCGGGACTAGCGGGAGGCACAGATACGCAGTATTTT. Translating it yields CSAPGLAGGTDTQYF.